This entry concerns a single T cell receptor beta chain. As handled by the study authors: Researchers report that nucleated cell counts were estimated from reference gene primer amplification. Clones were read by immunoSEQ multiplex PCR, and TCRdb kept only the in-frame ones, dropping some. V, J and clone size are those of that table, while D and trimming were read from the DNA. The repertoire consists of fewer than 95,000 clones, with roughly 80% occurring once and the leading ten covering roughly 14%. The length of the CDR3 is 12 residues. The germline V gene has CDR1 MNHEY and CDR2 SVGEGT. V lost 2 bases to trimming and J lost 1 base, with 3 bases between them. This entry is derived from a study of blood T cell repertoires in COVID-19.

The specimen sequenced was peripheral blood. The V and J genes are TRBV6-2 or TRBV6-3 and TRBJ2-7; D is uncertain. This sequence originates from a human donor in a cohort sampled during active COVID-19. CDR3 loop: CASSYHSYEQYF. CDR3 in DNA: TGTGCCAGCAGTTACCATTCCTACGAGCAGTACTTC.